Below are 8 T cell receptor beta chains sequenced from a single sample in a study of beta chain features in type 1 diabetes listed by TCRdb under 2018. Overall study outcomes, separate from this receptor: Type 1 diabetes patients showed a moderate but significant shortening of TCRB CDR3 length in all four CD4+ subsets.

Library creation used the immunoSEQ multiplex PCR assay. The entire amount of isolated RNA was reverse transcribed using the High Capacity cDNA Reverse Transcription Kit, so the sequenced TCRB transcripts were expressed ones. Sourced from immuneACCESS, this table was stored by TCRdb with only in-frame sequences that have V and J called. A share of the clones is absent; for the studies checked, an unresolved V gene accounts for under half, and the remainder has no known explanation. Counted in this sample were 45,000 to 60,000 clones; roughly 40% of them appeared once. The ten largest clonotypes hold around 0.13% of the sample. For these receptors, no antigen is known. The source material was stem cell memory CD4+ T cells from blood. According to the study, the label for this sample's cell subset or site signals: stem cell-like memory CD4+ T cells. The receptors shown here come from a man younger than 45 with type 1 diabetes.

The chain couples TRBV7-9 to TRBJ2-7; no definite D call. This CDR3 spans 16 amino acids. CDR1 and CDR2 (germline): SEHNR, FQNEAQ (reference sequence). V lost 5 bases to trimming and J lost 2 bases, with 19 bases between them. CDR3 DNA: TGTGCCAGCAGCCCGATCGGCGGATTGAGAACCTACGAGCAGTACTTC. Amino acids: CASSPIGGLRTYEQYF.

V and J are TRBV6-6 and TRBJ2-5, with 8 bases that match TRBD1. V shed 0 bases and J 2 bases; nucleotides not matched to a gene: 2. The germline gives CDR1 MNHNY, CDR2 SVGAGI (reference sequence). This CDR3 contains 15 residues. In nucleotides, the CDR3 is TGTGCCAGCAGTTACTCGGGGGACAGGCAAGAGACCCAGTACTTC. Its translation is CASSYSGDRQETQYF.

There are a few counts of this clone. V and J are TRBV7-9 and TRBJ2-1, with a tentative D call TRBD2 (6 bases). CDR3 length equals 15 residues. Trimming took off 2 bases at V and 7 bases at J, with 15 bases between the two ends. Germline V gene data show CDR1 as SEHNR and CDR2 as FQNEAQ (reference sequence). This CDR3 is CASSLWPSEMNEQFF. The DNA for the CDR3 is TGTGCCAGCAGCTTATGGCCTAGCGAGATGAATGAGCAGTTCTTC.

In this sample, this clone turned up a few times. The chain combines TRBV5-4 with TRBJ2-1; D is possibly TRBD1 (5 bases). V lost 0 bases to trimming and J lost 6 bases, with 10 bases between them. This CDR3 contains 14 residues. Germline CDR1 reads SGHNT; CDR2 reads YYREEE (reference sequence). CDR3 protein: CASSLVGRVNEQFF. The CDR3 DNA follows: TGTGCCAGCAGCTTGGTGGGCAGGGTCAATGAGCAGTTCTTC.

The chain uses TRBV19 and TRBJ2-3; TRBD1 matches at 10 bases. The CDR3 length is 15 residues. V shed 4 bases, J shed 3 bases, and the junction held 4 bases outside the gene matches. Germline V CDR1 and CDR2: LNHDA, SQIVND (reference sequence). CDR3: CASSTPGQGTDTQYF. The CDR3 DNA sequence: TGTGCCAGTAGTACCCCGGGACAGGGGACAGATACGCAGTATTTT.

V gene TRBV29-1 combines with J gene TRBJ2-3, with 9 bases lining up with TRBD1. The V gene end was trimmed by 7 bases and the J gene end by 5 bases; junction bases not matched to a gene: 13. The germline V gene encodes CDR1 SQVTM and CDR2 ANQGSEA. The CDR3 consists of 15 residues. CDR3 bases: TGCAGCGCCCGAGGGGACAGGGAAGGTGTAGATACGCAGTATTTT. Translated, it gives CSARGDREGVDTQYF.

The chain employs TRBV10-2 and TRBJ2-1, with a tentative D call TRBD1 (5 bases). Trimming shortened V by 3 bases and J by 6 bases, and 9 bases separated the two germline ends. Germline loops: CDR1 WSHSY, CDR2 SAAADI. This CDR3 spans 13 amino acids. The CDR3 protein is CASSEQAGNEQFF. The DNA for the CDR3 is TGCGCCAGCAGTGAACAGGCTGGCAATGAGCAGTTCTTC.

The sample holds a few counts of this clone. The chain employs TRBV6-5 and TRBJ2-7, with D maybe TRBD1 (6 bases). The CDR3 is made up of 14 amino acids. Germline V gene sequence: CDR1 MNHEY, CDR2 SVGAGI. V was clipped by 4 bases and J by 3 bases, with 13 bases between them. Here the CDR3 reads CASSSPRTDYEQYF. Written as DNA, the CDR3 is TGTGCCAGCAGTTCGCCCCGGACAGACTACGAGCAGTACTTC.